This section outlines one TCR beta chain sequence together with its context. This specimen comes from a study of blood T cell repertoires in COVID-19. Overall study context: COVID-19 samples, acute and convalescent, were from the United States, Italy and Spain. T cells, B-cell-depleted T cells, or PBMCs supplied cDNA or gDNA.

This CDR3 has 11 amino acids. Germline assignment: CDR1 SGDLS and CDR2 YYNGEE. V lost 2 bases and J lost 4, with 2 bases in between. The authors' processing: Estimated nucleated cell counts came from reference gene primer amplification. Method: immunoSEQ multiplex PCR; TCRdb's copy keeps in-frame clones and lacks some. D and trimming were read from the DNA, whereas the V and J calls and clone size are those reported in that table. The table includes around 87,000 clones, around four fifths detected once. This sequence originates from a human donor in a cohort sampled during active COVID-19. The sequencing input was peripheral blood. The chain joins TRBV9 to TRBJ2-3; D call uncertain. DNA for the CDR3: TGTGCCAGCAGCGTCGCAGATACGCAGTATTTT. As protein: CASSVADTQYF.